A selection of T cell receptor beta chains follows, all from one sample in a study of blood T cell repertoires in COVID-19. Data came from immunoSEQ multiplex PCR; TCRdb stores just in-frame clones and leaves some out. The sample holds fewer than 70,000 clones, around 85% seen once. The sample comprised peripheral blood. Source of these receptors: a woman aged 55-69 years with acute or convalescent COVID-19. Both conserved end residues are part of each CDR3. A D gene is named only where the DNA matches it firmly. Clone size, where shown, is once, few, many, or a class for clones that have expanded.

D gene	V gene	J gene	clone size	CDR3 DNA	CDR3 protein
NA	TRBV29-1	TRBJ1-6	NA	TGCAGCGTTCAGGAGGGCTATAATTCACCCCTCCACTTT	CSVQEGYNSPLHF
NA	TRBV3-1/TRBV3-2	TRBJ2-3	NA	TGTGCCAGCAGCTTACGGGGTACGCAGTATTTT	CASSLRGTQYF
TRBD1	TRBV19	TRBJ1-4	NA	TGTGCCAGTATTGACTACGGACAGGGAGGCGAAAAACTGTTTTTT	CASIDYGQGGEKLFF
TRBD1	TRBV5-1	TRBJ1-1	NA	TGCGCCAGCAGCTGGACAGGGGTGGGCACTGAAGCTTTCTTT	CASSWTGVGTEAFF
NA	TRBV25-1	TRBJ2-1	NA	TGTGCCAGCATCGGGCAGGGTTACTATGAGCAGTTCTTC	CASIGQGYYEQFF
TRBD2	TRBV3-1/TRBV3-2	TRBJ2-3	NA	TGTGCCAGCAGCGACCGGAGAAGCGGGAGGGTTAGCACAGATACGCAGTATTTT	CASSDRRSGRVSTDTQYF
NA	TRBV2	TRBJ2-3	NA	TGTGCCAGCAGTAACTGGTCTCCGTCCTCCGGGGATACGCAGTATTTT	CASSNWSPSSGDTQYF
NA	TRBV7-2	TRBJ2-7	few	TGTGCCAGCAGCTCCCCCGGGGTCACGTCCGACGAGCAGTACTTC	CASSSPGVTSDEQYF
TRBD1	TRBV7-6	TRBJ1-2	NA	TGTGCCAGCAGCCCGGGACAGGGCTATGGCTACACCTTC	CASSPGQGYGYTF
NA	TRBV2	TRBJ2-3	NA	TGTGCCAGCACCGTTGGAGAACTTAGTACGCAGTATTTT	CASTVGELSTQYF
NA	TRBV6-4	TRBJ1-6	NA	TGTGCCAGCAGTTTGCGGGGGGATAATTCACCCCTCCACTTT	CASSLRGDNSPLHF
NA	TRBV6-1	TRBJ2-7	NA	TGTGCCAGCAGTGATCACAGGCCATCATACGACGAGCAGTACTTC	CASSDHRPSYDEQYF
NA	TRBV30	TRBJ1-2	NA	TGTGCCTGGAGTGAGACGGGGGTATATGGCTACACCTTC	CAWSETGVYGYTF
TRBD1	TRBV12-5	TRBJ2-1	NA	TGTGCTAGTGGTCCTACAGGGGGAAAGTACAATGAGCAGTTCTTC	CASGPTGGKYNEQFF
NA	TRBV12-3/TRBV12-4	TRBJ2-5	NA	TGTGCCAGCAGTTTATGGACAGAAGAGACCCAGTACTTC	CASSLWTEETQYF
NA	TRBV18	TRBJ2-5	NA	TGTGCCAGCTCACCCCAGGGAGGCGAGACCCAGTACTTC	CASSPQGGETQYF
NA	TRBV18	TRBJ1-5	NA	TGTGCCAGCTCAACTCAGGGACTAAATAGCAATCAGCCCCAGCATTTT	CASSTQGLNSNQPQHF
TRBD1	TRBV20-1	TRBJ1-2	NA	TGCAGTGCCCATACAGGGGAGGGCTACACCTTC	CSAHTGEGYTF
NA	TRBV28	TRBJ1-2	NA	TGTGCCATCCAGTTGAACTATGGCTACACCTTC	CAIQLNYGYTF
NA	TRBV6-5	TRBJ1-5	NA	TGTGCCAGCAGCCGGGACGGACTACGGGGTCAGCCCCAGCATTTT	CASSRDGLRGQPQHF
NA	TRBV7-9	TRBJ2-7	few	TGTGCCAGCAGCTTTTCCGGGATTTTCCACGAGCAGTACTTC	CASSFSGIFHEQYF
TRBD1	TRBV18	TRBJ1-4	NA	TGTGCCAGCCGACAGGGGGCTAATGAAAAACTGTTTTTT	CASRQGANEKLFF
TRBD1	TRBV7-2	TRBJ2-1	NA	TGTGCCAGCAGCTTCGGACAGGAAGGTAAGGATCAGTTCTTC	CASSFGQEGKDQFF
NA	TRBV7-3	TRBJ1-1	NA	TGTGCCAGCAGCTTAAAGGGGACTTCTCCCCTTAATGAAGCTTTCTTT	CASSLKGTSPLNEAFF
TRBD1	TRBV27	TRBJ1-6	NA	TGTGCCAGCAGTTTATTTAGGACAGGTCCTTCACCCCTCCACTTT	CASSLFRTGPSPLHF
NA	TRBV24-1	TRBJ1-2	NA	TGTGCCACCAGTGATCCAGGGGATTTAGGCTACACCTTC	CATSDPGDLGYTF
TRBD2	TRBV5-1	TRBJ2-1	NA	TGCGCCAGCAGCTTGGCGGGGCTTGGGACTAGCTCCTACAATGAGCAGTTCTTC	CASSLAGLGTSSYNEQFF
NA	TRBV13	TRBJ1-5	NA	TGTGCCAGCAGCTTAGCGGGGAGGGATCAGCCCCAGCATTTT	CASSLAGRDQPQHF
TRBD2	TRBV9	TRBJ2-7	NA	TGTGCCAGCAGCGGTAGCGGGATCGGATACGAGCAGTACTTC	CASSGSGIGYEQYF
TRBD1	TRBV18	TRBJ1-5	NA	TGTGCCAGCTCACCCACGACAGGGGAGAAGCCCCAGCATTTT	CASSPTTGEKPQHF
NA	TRBV6-4	TRBJ2-2	NA	TGTGCCAGCAGTGACTCGCAGGCCGGGGAGCTGTTTTTT	CASSDSQAGELFF
TRBD1	TRBV4-2	TRBJ1-2	NA	TGTGCCAGCAGCCAAGATCTGGCAGGGGGAAACTATGGCTACACCTTC	CASSQDLAGGNYGYTF
NA	TRBV9	TRBJ2-3	NA	TGTGCCAGCACCCCCCAGGGCGTATTCACAGATACGCAGTATTTT	CASTPQGVFTDTQYF
NA	TRBV10-2	TRBJ1-1	NA	TGCGCCACCAGTTCGGGATTGAACACTGAAGCTTTCTTT	CATSSGLNTEAFF
NA	TRBV7-2	TRBJ1-6	NA	TGTGCCAGCAGCGGAAACTGGGGTGCGGGTTCACCCCTCCACTTT	CASSGNWGAGSPLHF
TRBD1	TRBV9	TRBJ1-2	once	TGTGCCAGCAGCCGTACAGGGGGGGAACTCTATGGCTACACCTTC	CASSRTGGELYGYTF
TRBD1	TRBV12-3/TRBV12-4	TRBJ1-1	NA	TGTGCCAGCAGCACCCACAGGGGGCACACGGCTTTCTTT	CASSTHRGHTAFF
NA	TRBV5-1	TRBJ1-2	NA	TGCGCCAGCAGCTTGCGGCAGGATCTGAACTATGGCTACACCTTC	CASSLRQDLNYGYTF
TRBD1	TRBV13	TRBJ1-1	NA	TGTGCCAGCAGCTTGGGCGGAAACCGGGACAGGGGCCATATCGGCACTGAAGCTTTCTTT	CASSLGGNRDRGHIGTEAFF
NA	TRBV7-9	TRBJ2-7	few	TGTGCCAGCAGCTCCCGTATCTACGAGCAGTACTTC	CASSSRIYEQYF
NA	TRBV21-1	TRBJ1-2	NA	TGTGCCAGCAGCGCACGGACGGGGAGTAACTATGGCTACACCTTC	CASSARTGSNYGYTF
NA	TRBV20-1	TRBJ1-6	few	TGCAGTGCTAGTCGGGGGGACTATAATTCACCCCTCCACTTT	CSASRGDYNSPLHF
TRBD1	TRBV9	TRBJ1-2	NA	TGTGCCAGCAGCGCATTTAAGGGACAGGGAGACTATGGCTACACCTTC	CASSAFKGQGDYGYTF
NA	TRBV15	TRBJ2-3	NA	TGTGCCACCACCAAGAACCAGTTCATCACAGATACGCAGTATTTT	CATTKNQFITDTQYF
NA	TRBV2	TRBJ1-2	NA	TGTGCCAGCAGTGAAGGCGGATTCGTGCTCGACTATGGCTACACCTTC	CASSEGGFVLDYGYTF
NA	TRBV19	TRBJ1-5	once	TGTGCCAGTAGTCAGGGCCCCGGCAATCAGCCCCAGCATTTT	CASSQGPGNQPQHF